Below are 27 T cell receptor beta chains sequenced from a single sample in a study of blood T cell repertoires in COVID-19. Libraries were prepared by immunoSEQ multiplex PCR; TCRdb keeps only in-frame clonotypes and omits some of them. The data hold about 150,000 clones, with 84% observed a single time. The specimen sequenced was peripheral blood. The receptor set was obtained from a woman over 75 with COVID-19, enrolled during active disease.

The chain couples TRBV5-1 to TRBJ2-7, with 11 bases aligning to TRBD2. The V segment lost 9 bases and the J segment 0 bases; nucleotides outside the gene matches: 11. The CDR3 is made up of 16 amino acids. CDR1 and CDR2 from the germline V gene are SGHRS and YFSETQ. The CDR3 loop reads CATSLRLAGSSYEQYF. CDR3 DNA: TGCGCCACCTCTCTTCGACTAGCGGGAAGCTCCTACGAGCAGTACTTC. Full variable domain (remainder filled in from reference TRBV5-1 and TRBJ2-7): KAGVTQTPRYLIKTRGQQVTLSCSPISGHRSVSWYQQTPGQGLQFLFEYFSETQRNKGNFPGRFSGRQFSNSRSEMNVSTLELGDSALYLCATSLRLAGSSYEQYFGPGTRLTVT.

This clone was observed a single time. The chain combines TRBV10-3 with TRBJ2-7, with 8 bases lining up with TRBD2. Germline V gene data show CDR1 as ENHRY and CDR2 as SYGVKD. There are 16 residues in the CDR3. Germline trimming cut 6 bases from V and 5 bases from J; bases unmatched to any gene: 15. This chain's CDR3 is CAISTSGSGIPNEQYF. As DNA, the CDR3 is TGTGCCATCAGCACCTCCGGTAGCGGGATACCTAACGAGCAGTACTTC.

This chain joins TRBV19 and TRBJ1-1, with D uncertain. The V end was cut by 8 bases, the J end by 2 bases, with 12 bases between. The CDR3 sequence is 13 residues long. Germline CDR1 is LNHDA and CDR2 is SQIVND (reference sequence). CDR3 sequence reads: CASAHRSNTEAFF. The CDR3 coding sequence is TGTGCCAGTGCACACAGATCTAACACTGAAGCTTTCTTT.

The chain uses TRBV10-1 and TRBJ2-5; 8 bases agree with TRBD1. Germline V gene lookup returns CDR1 WNHNN and CDR2 SYGVQD (reference sequence). Trimming took 3 bases from V and 1 from J; bases not matched to a gene: 4. The length of the CDR3 is 15 residues. In DNA, the CDR3 is TGCGCCAGCAGTGACCAGGGGGCTGGCCAAGAGACCCAGTACTTC. Amino acids: CASSDQGAGQETQYF.

The rearrangement uses TRBV5-1 and TRBJ2-7, with D unclear. This CDR3 is built from 13 residues. Trimming removed 4 bases at V and 3 bases at J, with 11 bases between. In germline, CDR1 is SGHRS, CDR2 YFSETQ. The DNA for the CDR3 is TGCGCCAGCAGCCCTGGCCACATCTACGAGCAGTACTTC. Translating it yields CASSPGHIYEQYF.

The rearrangement links TRBV3-1 (or the pseudogene TRBV3-2) to TRBJ1-1, with unresolved D. V was shortened by 1 base and J by 4 bases, with 10 bases between the two germline ends. Germline CDR1 and CDR2: LGHDT and YNNKEL (reference sequence). CDR3 length equals 14 residues. The CDR3 sequence is CASSQVFPGTEAFF. CDR3 in DNA: TGTGCCAGCAGCCAAGTCTTTCCGGGCACTGAAGCTTTCTTT.

V gene TRBV2 combines with J gene TRBJ1-1; no reliable D call. This CDR3 has 13 residues. Trimming left V 6 bases short and J 3 bases short, with 11 bases between. CDR1 is SNHLY and CDR2 is FYNNEI in the germline V gene. The CDR3 region is CASSPRVDTEAFF. In nucleotides, the CDR3 is TGTGCCAGCAGCCCGCGGGTCGACACTGAAGCTTTCTTT.

This clone occurred once. The gene calls are TRBV2 and TRBJ1-2; weak D call: TRBD1 (5 bases). The V gene lost 6 bases and the J gene lost 0 bases, with 11 bases spanning the gap. The CDR3 extends over 14 amino acids. Looked up from germline, CDR1 is SNHLY and CDR2 is FYNNEI. CDR3 residues: CASRSGTSNYGYTF. The CDR3 DNA reads as TGTGCCAGCAGGAGCGGGACGTCTAACTATGGCTACACCTTC.

This clone is a singleton in its sample. V is TRBV27 and J is TRBJ2-1; TRBD1 is a possible D gene (6 bases). Germline lookup yields CDR1 MNHEY and CDR2 SMNVEV (reference sequence). The length of the CDR3 is 12 residues. The V end was cut by 4 bases, the J end by 10 bases, with 11 bases between. The CDR3 loop reads CASSSTGFEQFF. The CDR3 region has the DNA TGTGCCAGCAGTTCCACAGGGTTCGAGCAGTTCTTC.

This clone has a handful of counts. This chain connects TRBV24-1 to TRBJ1-1; a weak D match, TRBD1 (6 bases). The ends were cut back, 3 bases at V and 1 base at J, with 11 bases in the middle. The CDR3 sequence is 15 residues long. Germline values: CDR1 KGHDR, CDR2 SFDVKD. The CDR3 reads CATSDGTQGNTEAFF. The CDR3 DNA is TGTGCCACCAGTGATGGGACACAGGGGAACACTGAAGCTTTCTTT.

The DNA of the CDR3 is TGTGCCAGCAGCTTGGCCACGGGGGGGGACATTCAGTACTTC. This sequence encodes CASSLATGGDIQYF. The chain joins TRBV5-4 to TRBJ2-4; TRBD2 agrees at 8 bases. CDR1 SGHNT and CDR2 YYREEE come from the germline V gene (reference sequence). V lost 0 bases, J lost 8 bases, and 4 bases stayed unmatched. The CDR3 runs 14 residues. Combining the CDR3 with reference TRBV5-4 and TRBJ2-4 gives the whole variable domain ETGVTQSPTHLIKTRGQQVTLRCSSQSGHNTVSWYQQALGQGPQFIFQYYREEENGRGNFPPRFSGLQFPNYSSELNVNALELDDSALYLCASSLATGGDIQYFGAGTRLSVL.

CDR3: CAWIWRGGFDGYTF. The CDR3 nucleotides read TGTGCCTGGATTTGGAGGGGGGGCTTCGATGGCTACACCTTC. This chain connects TRBV30 to TRBJ1-2; tentative D call: TRBD1 (6 bases). The CDR3 is 14 residues long. V lost 4 bases to trimming and J lost 6 bases, with 18 bases between them. Per the germline V gene, CDR1 is GTSNPN and CDR2 is SVGIG (reference sequence).

The chain couples TRBV10-3 to TRBJ2-5; a possible D gene is TRBD2 (5 bases). V dropped 3 bases and J dropped 2 bases, with 13 bases sitting between them. Germline V gene data show CDR1 as ENHRY and CDR2 as SYGVKD. The CDR3 runs 15 residues. CDR3 nucleotide sequence: TGTGCCATCAGTGAATTAGATAGGAGGCAAGAGACCCAGTACTTC. This sequence encodes CAISELDRRQETQYF.

The chain couples TRBV6-5 to TRBJ1-3, with D perhaps TRBD1 (5 bases). V was trimmed by 5 bases and J by 2 bases, leaving 7 bases between them. The CDR3 is 13 residues long. Germline CDR1 reads MNHEY; CDR2 reads SVGAGI. CDR3 DNA: TGTGCCAGCAGTACGGACACTGGAAACACCATATATTTT. Translating gives CASSTDTGNTIYF.

This clone has just a few counts. The rearrangement joins TRBV28 to TRBJ2-7; D gene unclear. Germline loops: CDR1 MDHEN, CDR2 SYDVKM. Deletions cut 3 bases from V and 6 bases from J, with 15 bases between. The CDR3 has 14 residues. CDR3 nucleotides: TGTGCCAGCAGTTTCCCCCCATTTAGTGCCGAGCAGTACTTC. Translated, it gives CASSFPPFSAEQYF.

The chain couples TRBV30 to TRBJ2-3; D gene uncertain. This CDR3 is built from 12 residues. In germline, CDR1 is GTSNPN, CDR2 SVGIG (reference sequence). V was trimmed by 4 bases and J by 0 bases, leaving 5 bases between them. As DNA, the CDR3 is TGTGCCTGGACCAGTAGCACAGATACGCAGTATTTT. Translation: CAWTSSTDTQYF.

The V and J genes are TRBV5-1 and TRBJ1-5; a possible D gene is TRBD1 (5 bases). The germline V gene has CDR1 SGHRS and CDR2 YFSETQ. Trimming removed 4 bases at V and 10 bases at J, with 21 bases between. There are 15 residues in the CDR3. CDR3 protein: CASSVLGGDLEPQHF. In DNA form, the CDR3 reads TGCGCCAGCAGCGTCTTGGGGGGGGACCTCGAACCCCAGCATTTT.

This clone was detected only once. This chain's CDR3 is CASSPNRGDTGELFF. DNA for the CDR3: TGTGCCAGCAGCCCCAACCGGGGAGACACCGGGGAGCTGTTTTTT. The rearrangement joins TRBV11-2 to TRBJ2-2; the D gene is possibly TRBD2 (5 bases). V was trimmed by 5 bases and J by 3 bases, leaving 13 bases between them. CDR1 and CDR2 from the germline V gene are SGHAT and FQNNGV. There are 15 residues in the CDR3. Combining the CDR3 with reference TRBV11-2 and TRBJ2-2 gives the whole variable domain EAGVAQSPRYKIIEKRQSVAFWCNPISGHATLYWYQQILGQGPKLLIQFQNNGVVDDSQLPKDRFSAERLKGVDSTLKIQPAKLEDSAVYLCASSPNRGDTGELFFGEGSRLTVL.

The chain combines TRBV11-2 with TRBJ1-1; D ambiguous. The CDR3 length is 14 residues. V lost 1 base to trimming and J lost 4 bases, with 10 bases between them. From germline, CDR1 is SGHAT and CDR2 FQNNGV. CDR3 sequence: CASSLVGRTTEAFF. The DNA of the CDR3 is TGTGCCAGCAGCTTAGTTGGGAGGACCACTGAAGCTTTCTTT.

The V and J genes are TRBV19 and TRBJ1-5, with D perhaps TRBD1 (6 bases). Germline CDR1 is LNHDA and CDR2 is SQIVND (reference sequence). V gave up 5 bases and J gave up 8 bases, with 25 bases separating them. The CDR3 has 17 amino acids. CDR3 coding DNA: TGTGCCAGTAGTCCATTATTTACAGGGACCCTCCGGAAGCCCCAGCATTTT. Its translation: CASSPLFTGTLRKPQHF.

The chain couples TRBV9 to TRBJ1-1; D is undetermined. CDR1 and CDR2 (germline): SGDLS, YYNGEE. The CDR3 extends over 14 amino acids. V was clipped by 6 bases and J by 1 base, with 13 bases between them. The chain's CDR3 is CASTRRGANTEAFF. The DNA of the CDR3 is TGTGCCAGCACCCGGCGAGGAGCGAACACTGAAGCTTTCTTT.

The chain recombines TRBV24-1 with TRBJ2-7; 14 positions match TRBD2. V was pared by 2 bases and J by 4 bases, with 3 bases of the junction left unmatched. Per the germline V gene, CDR1 is KGHDR and CDR2 is SFDVKD. This CDR3 has 16 residues. The CDR3 nucleotides are TGTGCCACCAGTGATTCCGGGACTAGCGGGAGATACGAGCAGTACTTC. This sequence encodes CATSDSGTSGRYEQYF.

The chain uses TRBV19 and TRBJ2-3; D is possibly TRBD2 (6 bases). Germline assignment: CDR1 LNHDA and CDR2 SQIVND (reference sequence). Between the trimmed V and J ends, which lost 4 bases and 3 bases, there was a span of 23 bases. This CDR3 spans 18 amino acids. The CDR3 bases are TGTGCCAGTAGTAATATAAGGAGGGCGTTTACGGGAACAGATACGCAGTATTTT. Residues: CASSNIRRAFTGTDTQYF.

In its sample, this clone was seen a few times. The chain joins TRBV18 to TRBJ2-7; 8 nucleotides agree with TRBD2. The junction had 11 bases not matched to a gene; V was cut back by 10 bases and J by 6 bases. Germline V gene data show CDR1 as KGHSH and CDR2 as LQKENI. CDR3 length: 13 amino acids. The CDR3 nucleotides are TGTGCCACCTGCCCCGCGGGGGGCTTCGAGCAGTACTTC. Its protein product is CATCPAGGFEQYF.

The V gene is TRBV19, the J gene TRBJ1-2, with D possibly TRBD1 on 6 matching bases. Germline V gene sequence: CDR1 LNHDA, CDR2 SQIVND (reference sequence). Trimming stripped 4 bases from V and 4 bases from J, with 16 bases between. CDR3 size: 15 residues. The CDR3 bases are TGTGCCAGTAGTACAACAGGGAAGGTTGGCTATGGCTACACCTTC. Translation: CASSTTGKVGYGYTF.

The J gene is TRBJ2-1, the V gene TRBV19, with 14 positions matching TRBD2. The length of the CDR3 is 17 residues. The V gene end was trimmed by 1 base and the J gene end by 9 bases; junction bases not matched to a gene: 8. Per germline, CDR1 LNHDA and CDR2 SQIVND (reference sequence). The DNA for the CDR3 is TGTGCCAGTAGTATAGGACCGGGACTAGCGGGAGAGGGTGAGCAGTTCTTC. Translated: CASSIGPGLAGEGEQFF.

This clone was recorded only once. This chain uses TRBV6-5 with TRBJ1-1, with D possibly being TRBD1 (6 bases). This CDR3 region has 14 residues. The germline gives CDR1 MNHEY, CDR2 SVGAGI. Trimming pared 6 bases from V and 4 bases from J, leaving 15 bases between. CDR3 in amino acids: CASRLDTGRTEAFF. CDR3 in DNA: TGTGCCAGCAGACTCGATACAGGGCGCACTGAAGCTTTCTTT.